The TCR beta chain under discussion was sequenced for a study of OX40 agonist ivuxolimab in advanced cancers. Study details: Having had anti-PD-1, anti-PD-L1 or anti-CTLA-4 therapy before was allowed, and roughly 38% had some.

Blood was sampled at baseline, cycle 4 day 1, and cycle 7 day 1. This CDR3 is built from 14 residues. V was clipped by 5 bases and J by 5 bases; unmatched bases: 8. The germline CDR1 and CDR2 sequences are SGHVS and FQNEAQ. Data came from immunoSEQ multiplex PCR; TCRdb stores just in-frame clones and leaves some out. The sample holds 77,000 or so clones, roughly 87% seen once. The chain joins TRBV7-8 to TRBJ1-1; 7 nucleotides align to TRBD1. This TCR was sampled from an adult with an advanced solid tumor such as melanoma, head and neck, liver or kidney cancer. The source material was CD4+ or CD8+ T cells sorted from blood, sampled in a trial of the OX40 agonist ivuxolimab. The CDR3 reads CASSHRGGETEAFF. Written as DNA, the CDR3 is TGTGCCAGCAGCCACAGGGGTGGCGAGACTGAAGCTTTCTTT.